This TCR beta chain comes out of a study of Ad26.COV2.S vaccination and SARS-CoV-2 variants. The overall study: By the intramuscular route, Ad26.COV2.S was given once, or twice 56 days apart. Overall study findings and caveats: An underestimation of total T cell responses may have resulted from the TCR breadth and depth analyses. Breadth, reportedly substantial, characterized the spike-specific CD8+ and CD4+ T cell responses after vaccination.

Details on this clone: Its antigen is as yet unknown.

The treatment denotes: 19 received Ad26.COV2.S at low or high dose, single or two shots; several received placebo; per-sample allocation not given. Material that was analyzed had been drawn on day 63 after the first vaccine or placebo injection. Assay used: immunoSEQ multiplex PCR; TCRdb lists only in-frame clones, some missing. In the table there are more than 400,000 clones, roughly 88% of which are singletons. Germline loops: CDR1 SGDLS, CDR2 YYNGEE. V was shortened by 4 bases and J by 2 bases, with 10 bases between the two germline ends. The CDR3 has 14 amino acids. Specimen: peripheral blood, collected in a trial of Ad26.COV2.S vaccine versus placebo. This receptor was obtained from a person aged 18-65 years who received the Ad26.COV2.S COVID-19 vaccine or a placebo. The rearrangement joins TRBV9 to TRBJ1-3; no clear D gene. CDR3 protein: CASSKANTGNTIYF. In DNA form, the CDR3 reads TGTGCCAGCAGCAAGGCCAATACTGGAAACACCATATATTTT.